This entry lists 24 T cell receptor beta chains sequenced from one sample in a study of shared clonotypes between healthy human individuals. Libraries were prepared by immunoSEQ multiplex PCR; TCRdb keeps only in-frame clonotypes and omits some of them. Among over 2 million clones listed, roughly 90% were seen once. The specimen sequenced was naive CD4+ T cells from PBMCs. Noted subset: CD45RA+ positively selected. These receptors were obtained from a man younger than 30 in good health. Some clones in this sample may be carry-over from other donors' samples.

DNA for the CDR3: TGTGCCAGCAGTGAATATTCGGGTAGGGCTCGGGATGGCTACACCTTC. It yields the protein CASSEYSGRARDGYTF. The gene calls are TRBV25-1 and TRBJ1-2; D not resolved. The germline V and J ends were trimmed by 0 bases and 6 bases, with 17 bases remaining between them. Germline CDR1 is MGHDK and CDR2 is SYGVNS. This CDR3 comprises 16 residues.

The J gene is TRBJ1-4, the V gene TRBV6-1; 7 nucleotides align to TRBD1. The trim removed 6 bases at V and 6 bases at J, leaving 7 bases unmatched. CDR3 length equals 14 residues. Germline-derived CDR1 and CDR2 are MNHNS and SASEGT. DNA of the CDR3: TGTGCCAGCAGCTGGACAGGCAGGGATGAAAAACTGTTTTTT. Residues: CASSWTGRDEKLFF.

The chain couples TRBV7-8 to TRBJ1-5; no definite D call. The CDR3 extends over 17 amino acids. Germline CDR1 and CDR2: SGHVS and FQNEAQ. The V end was cut by 3 bases, the J end by 0 bases, with 15 bases between. The chain's CDR3 is CASSLGGRLNSNQPQHF. The CDR3 bases are TGTGCCAGCAGCTTGGGTGGGCGACTAAATAGCAATCAGCCCCAGCATTTT.

The chain is built from TRBV19 and TRBJ2-5; unclear D gene. The CDR3 has 15 residues. V gave up 2 bases and J gave up 3 bases, with 13 bases separating them. CDR1 and CDR2 from the germline V gene are LNHDA and SQIVND (reference sequence). The CDR3 region has the DNA TGTGCCAGTAGTATAAATCAGGCGGACGAAGAGACCCAGTACTTC. Residues: CASSINQADEETQYF.

This rearrangement joins TRBV6-6 to TRBJ1-4; the match to TRBD1 covers 9 bases. Germline V CDR1 and CDR2: MNHNY, SVGAGI (reference sequence). V lost 6 bases, J lost 4 bases, and 6 bases stayed unmatched. CDR3 length: 15 residues. The CDR3: CASRDRQGGNEKLFF. DNA of the CDR3: TGTGCCAGCAGAGACCGACAGGGGGGTAATGAAAAACTGTTTTTT.

The chain carries TRBV5-4 and TRBJ2-6; D unresolved. This CDR3 is built from 17 residues. Trimming removed 4 bases from V and 0 bases from J, with 14 bases in between. Per germline, CDR1 SGHNT and CDR2 YYREEE (reference sequence). The CDR3 nucleotides are TGTGCCAGCAGCCTGGGGTCCCCAGCCTCTGGGGCCAACGTCCTGACTTTC. As protein: CASSLGSPASGANVLTF.

This clone has more than one count but fewer than ten. The germline gene is not matched at one end of the junction; a read error may be the cause. This rearrangement joins TRBV6-1 to TRBJ1-5; 10 bases are a match to TRBD1. Germline values: CDR1 MNHNS, CDR2 SASEGT. CDR3 length equals 11 residues. The CDR3, as DNA: TGTGCCAGCAGTCCGCCGGGACAGGGGCAATTT. This encodes CASSPPGQGQF.

This chain links TRBV6-6 with TRBJ1-2; 7 positions match TRBD1. V lost 6 bases to trimming and J lost 4 bases; unmatched junction nucleotides: 5. This CDR3 is built from 13 residues. Per germline, CDR1 MNHNY and CDR2 SVGAGI (reference sequence). CDR3 DNA sequence: TGTGCCAGCAGCCTGGGACAGTCCTATGGCTACACCTTC. This translates into CASSLGQSYGYTF.

This chain links TRBV30 with TRBJ2-2; 8 bases align to TRBD1. V was clipped by 8 bases and J by 3 bases; unmatched bases: 11. CDR1 and CDR2 from the germline V gene are GTSNPN and SVGIG (reference sequence). CDR3 length: 15 residues. For the CDR3, the DNA is TGTGCCCTGAAACGATTGGACAGGGACACCGGGGAGCTGTTTTTT. Translated: CALKRLDRDTGELFF.

Concerning this clone itself: The same CDR3 also results from other DNA sequences found in this sample. The genes are TRBV15 and TRBJ2-7; the D is unclear. This CDR3 spans 13 amino acids. Looked up from germline, CDR1 is LNHNV and CDR2 is YYDKDF (reference sequence). V was cut by 0 bases and J by 2 bases, with 5 bases left in between. Here the CDR3 reads CATSRDRPYEQYF. DNA of the CDR3: TGTGCCACCAGCAGAGATAGGCCCTACGAGCAGTACTTC.

The chain joins TRBV5-1 to TRBJ1-2, with no clear D. V was clipped by 0 bases and J by 13 bases, with 16 bases between them. The CDR3 runs to 13 residues. Per the germline V gene, CDR1 is SGHRS and CDR2 is YFSETQ. The CDR3 reads CASSLAPRRVSTF. Here the CDR3 DNA reads TGCGCCAGCAGCTTGGCCCCCCGGCGCGTCTCCACCTTC.

This clone was picked up one time. This sequence joins TRBV5-1 and TRBJ1-2, with D unclear. The CDR3 extends over 13 amino acids. Germline loops: CDR1 SGHRS, CDR2 YFSETQ. Trimming took off 4 bases at V and 6 bases at J, with 13 bases between the two ends. CDR3 sequence: CASSRSLSDGYTF. DNA of the CDR3: TGCGCCAGCAGCCGCAGTTTGTCAGATGGCTACACCTTC.

The rearrangement joins TRBV19 to TRBJ2-2; the D gene is possibly TRBD2 (6 bases). The CDR3 totals 13 residues. The V gene lost 10 bases and the J gene lost 6 bases, with 15 bases spanning the gap. In germline, CDR1 is LNHDA, CDR2 SQIVND (reference sequence). The CDR3, as DNA: TGTGCCACCGCTGGAGGGTTGCCCGGGGAGCTGTTTTTT. It encodes CATAGGLPGELFF.

The genes are TRBV6-6 and TRBJ2-5; D might be TRBD2 (7 bases). CDR1 and CDR2 from the germline V gene are MNHNY and SVGAGI (reference sequence). The CDR3 is made up of 14 amino acids. V lost 9 bases and J lost 4, with 18 bases in between. The CDR3, as DNA: TGTGCCAGACCGGAGGGGGAGGGCGGAGAGACCCAGTACTTC. Its protein is CARPEGEGGETQYF.

V is TRBV18 and J is TRBJ2-5; 7 bases are a match to TRBD2. Germline-derived CDR1 and CDR2 are KGHSH and LQKENI. With 3 bases clipped from V and 3 bases from J, the junction kept 7 bases outside the gene matches. CDR3 length: 15 amino acids. CDR3 sequence reads: CASSPGLGREETQYF. The CDR3 DNA follows: TGTGCCAGCTCACCCGGACTAGGCAGGGAAGAGACCCAGTACTTC.

The chain is built from TRBV6-1 and TRBJ2-1; a weak D match, TRBD2 (6 bases). Looked up from germline, CDR1 is MNHNS and CDR2 is SASEGT. Between the trimmed V and J ends, which lost 1 base and 2 bases, there was a span of 9 bases. This CDR3 is 15 amino acids long. The CDR3 DNA reads TGTGCCAGCAGTGAAGTCGGGGGAACCTACAATGAGCAGTTCTTC. Its translation: CASSEVGGTYNEQFF.

This clone was detected only a few times. V gene TRBV29-1 combines with J gene TRBJ1-4; D gene ambiguous. The CDR3 totals 11 residues. Looked up from germline, CDR1 is SQVTM and CDR2 is ANQGSEA. V gave up 4 bases and J gave up 8 bases, with 8 bases separating them. In nucleotides, the CDR3 is TGCAGCGTTGGGGCGACAGAAAAACTGTTTTTT. Translating gives CSVGATEKLFF.

The chain recombines TRBV7-8 with TRBJ2-7; TRBD1 agrees at 7 bases. The ends lost 5 bases at V and 0 bases at J; junction bases unmatched: 10. Looked up from germline, CDR1 is SGHVS and CDR2 is FQNEAQ. The CDR3 loop spans 16 amino acids. The DNA for the CDR3 is TGTGCCAGCAGCGTAGGGACAGACCCCTCCTCCTACGAGCAGTACTTC. It codes for CASSVGTDPSSYEQYF.

The chain employs TRBV28 and TRBJ2-7; D tentatively reads TRBD1 or TRBD2 (5 bases each). Germline loops: CDR1 MDHEN, CDR2 SYDVKM. The CDR3 has 13 residues. Deletions cut 5 bases from V and 7 bases from J, with 15 bases between. The chain's CDR3 is CASSQNRDREQYF. In nucleotides, the CDR3 is TGTGCCAGCAGTCAAAACCGGGACCGGGAGCAGTACTTC.

The V and J genes are TRBV28 and TRBJ2-5; D may be TRBD2 (5 bases). The CDR3 has 15 amino acids. CDR1 is MDHEN and CDR2 is SYDVKM in the germline V gene. Trimming stripped 5 bases from V and 3 bases from J, with 16 bases between. The DNA of the CDR3 is TGTGCCAGCAGTGGAGAACTTCGGGGAGAAGAGACCCAGTACTTC. Protein product: CASSGELRGEETQYF. Based on the CDR3 plus reference TRBV28 and TRBJ2-5, the full variable domain is DVKVTQSSRYLVKRTGEKVFLECVQDMDHENMFWYRQDPGLGLRLIYFSYDVKMKEKGDIPEGYSVSREKKERFSLILESASTNQTSMYLCASSGELRGEETQYFGPGTRLLVL.

The rearrangement uses TRBV4-1 and TRBJ2-7, with TRBD2 identical over 9 bases. The CDR3 consists of 15 residues. V trimming: 3 bases; J trimming: 2 bases; junction bases outside the gene matches: 5. Germline V gives CDR1 MGHRA, CDR2 YSYEKL. The CDR3 region is CASSHPSGTTYEQYF. As DNA, the CDR3 is TGCGCCAGCAGCCACCCTAGCGGGACCACCTACGAGCAGTACTTC.

V gene TRBV7-9 combines with J gene TRBJ2-1; TRBD2 matches at 13 bases. The CDR3 has 16 amino acids. V lost 5 bases and J lost 4; bases outside the gene matches: 5. CDR1 is SEHNR and CDR2 is FQNEAQ in the germline V gene (reference sequence). The CDR3 DNA follows: TGTGCCAGCAGCCTAAGGACTAGCGGGAGTTACAATGAGCAGTTCTTC. Amino acid sequence: CASSLRTSGSYNEQFF.

This rearrangement joins TRBV27 to TRBJ2-7; a weak D match, TRBD2 (5 bases). Germline loops: CDR1 MNHEY, CDR2 SMNVEV (reference sequence). The CDR3 has 17 residues. The germline V and J ends were trimmed by 5 bases and 1 base, with 21 bases remaining between them. Here the CDR3 reads CASSPTPFPRRSYEQYF. The DNA of the CDR3 is TGTGCCAGCAGTCCGACCCCCTTCCCGAGGAGGTCCTACGAGCAGTACTTC.

In this sample, this clone turned up a few times. The J gene is TRBJ1-1, the V gene TRBV7-8; 7 nucleotides align to TRBD1. CDR3 size: 14 residues. Trimming removed 2 bases from V and 11 bases from J; junction bases left unmatched: 11. CDR1 and CDR2 (germline): SGHVS, FQNEAQ. The CDR3 sequence is CASSLITGTESAFF. The CDR3 DNA reads TGTGCCAGCAGCTTAATAACCGGGACAGAGTCGGCTTTCTTT.